Below, 20 T cell receptor beta chains from the same sample are listed, as sequenced in a study of blood T cells in healthy people across ages. Sample-barcoded 5' priming and a J-beta primer mix drove a second PCR of about 6 to 12 cycles. A single record per CDR3 protein comes from TCRdb applying MiXCR to the 5' RACE reads. The sample has around 1.5 million distinct CDR3 sequences; around 36% are singletons. The sequencing input was blood. Receptor source: a woman in her 30s in good health.

This clonotype appeared many times. The chain carries TRBV6-1 and TRBJ1-5; D might be TRBD1 (5 bases). Germline-derived CDR1 and CDR2 are MNHNS and SASEGT. This CDR3 comprises 13 residues. The V end lost 2 bases, the J end lost 6 bases, and 8 bases lay between the germline ends. The CDR3 DNA is TGTGCCAGCAGTGAACAGGGCGGTCAGCCCCAGCATTTT. It codes for CASSEQGGQPQHF.

V gene TRBV7-9 combines with J gene TRBJ2-1; 13 bases match TRBD2. CDR3 length: 18 residues. With 5 bases clipped from V and 3 bases from J, the junction kept 10 bases outside the gene matches. From germline, CDR1 is SEHNR and CDR2 FQNEAQ (reference sequence). This CDR3 is CASSPTSGGGMHYNEQFF. The CDR3 DNA follows: TGTGCCAGCAGCCCTACTAGCGGGGGGGGTATGCACTACAATGAGCAGTTCTTC.

This clonotype was counted only a few times. The chain recombines TRBV4-1 with TRBJ2-3; perhaps TRBD2 as D (5 bases). CDR3 length: 16 residues. The ends were cut back, 3 bases at V and 3 bases at J, with 16 bases in the middle. Looked up from germline, CDR1 is MGHRA and CDR2 is YSYEKL. The CDR3 protein is CASSHGEGPRTDTQYF. Here the CDR3 DNA reads TGCGCCAGCAGCCATGGAGAGGGCCCGAGAACAGATACGCAGTATTTT.

This clonotype has just a few counts. J is TRBJ2-7 and V is TRBV2; 8 bases map to TRBD1. The junction had 6 bases not matched to a gene; V was cut back by 8 bases and J by 9 bases. CDR3 size: 11 residues. Germline V lookup: CDR1 SNHLY, CDR2 FYNNEI. The CDR3 is CASYGTGMQYF. The CDR3 region has the DNA TGTGCCAGCTACGGGACAGGTATGCAGTACTTC. The full variable domain, rest sourced from reference TRBV2 and TRBJ2-7, is EPEVTQTPSHQVTQMGQEVILRCVPISNHLYFYWYRQILGQKVEFLVSFYNNEISEKSEIFDDQFSVERPDGSNFTLKIRSTKLEDSAMYFCASYGTGMQYFGPGTRLTVT.

This sequence joins TRBV20-1 and TRBJ1-2; D is unclear. The CDR3 has 14 residues. Germline lookup yields CDR1 DFQATT and CDR2 SNEGSKA (reference sequence). The V end was cut by 0 bases, the J end by 1 base, with 9 bases between. CDR3 region: CSAREVKVNYGYTF. The CDR3 nucleotides are TGCAGTGCTAGAGAGGTGAAGGTTAACTATGGCTACACCTTC.

On this clonotype itself: Relative to the germline gene, one junction end is altered; a read error may explain this. The chain recombines TRBV4-2 with TRBJ2-1; TRBD1 matches at 11 bases. CDR1 is LGHNA and CDR2 is YNFKEQ in the germline V gene. There are 15 residues in the CDR3. Here the CDR3 DNA reads TGTGCCAACAGCTACGGACAGGGGGCTTGGGATGAGCAGTTCTTC. It translates to CANSYGQGAWDEQFF.

This clonotype was picked up one time. The chain employs TRBV29-1 and TRBJ1-1; D perhaps matches TRBD1 (5 bases). V was cut by 5 bases and J by 0 bases, with 13 bases left in between. The CDR3 loop spans 14 amino acids. Germline V lookup: CDR1 SQVTM, CDR2 ANQGSEA. The CDR3 DNA reads TGCAGCGTTCGGGGCGGGACCATGAACACTGAAGCTTTCTTT. Encoded protein: CSVRGGTMNTEAFF.

The V call is TRBV7-2, the J call TRBJ1-5; D is uncertain. The CDR3 is 18 amino acids. Trimming shortened V by 2 bases and J by 7 bases, and 24 bases separated the two germline ends. Germline CDR1 is SGHTA and CDR2 is FQGNSA. The DNA for the CDR3 is TGTGCCAGCAGCTTAATGGGTTTGGGCAGGATAGCCCAGCAGCCCCAGCATTTT. This sequence encodes CASSLMGLGRIAQQPQHF.

The chain links TRBV9 to TRBJ2-7; D tentatively fits TRBD1 or TRBD2 (6 bases each). The V gene's germline CDR1 is SGDLS and CDR2 YYNGEE. The V gene lost 7 bases and the J gene lost 5 bases, with 13 bases spanning the gap. This CDR3 comprises 12 residues. The CDR3 sequence is CASGAGGDEQYF. The CDR3 DNA reads TGTGCCAGCGGAGCCGGGGGCGACGAGCAGTACTTC.

The chain uses TRBV4-1 and TRBJ1-2; D remains unclear. The germline gives CDR1 MGHRA, CDR2 YSYEKL. Trimming removed 4 bases at V and 1 base at J, with 10 bases between. This CDR3 has 14 amino acids. The CDR3 reads CASSPEAFNYGYTF. The CDR3 DNA reads as TGCGCCAGCAGCCCGGAGGCGTTTAACTATGGCTACACCTTC.

This clonotype appeared a few times. V gene TRBV7-9 combines with J gene TRBJ2-2; 12 bases are shared with TRBD2. The CDR3 totals 16 residues. The germline gives CDR1 SEHNR, CDR2 FQNEAQ (reference sequence). V gave up 5 bases and J gave up 4 bases; unmatched junction bases: 5. CDR3 bases: TGTGCCAGCAGCCCGACTAGCGGGAGAGGCACCGGGGAGCTGTTTTTT. This codes for CASSPTSGRGTGELFF.

As concerns this clonotype: A read error may produce the germline difference seen at one junction end. The CDR3 protein is CVSSEEYGRGYTF. The CDR3 DNA is TGTGTCAGCAGTGAAGAGTATGGGCGCGGCTACACCTTC. This chain links TRBV2 with TRBJ1-2, with unresolved D. This CDR3 is built from 13 residues. Per the germline V gene, CDR1 is SNHLY and CDR2 is FYNNEI.

The sample holds many counts of this clonotype. The chain uses TRBV5-1 and TRBJ2-3; 11 nucleotides line up with TRBD2. The V segment lost 7 bases and the J segment 1 base; nucleotides outside the gene matches: 2. The CDR3 has 14 amino acids. Per the germline V gene, CDR1 is SGHRS and CDR2 is YFSETQ. CDR3 sequence reads: CASLLAGGTDTQYF. The CDR3 DNA reads as TGCGCCAGCCTACTAGCGGGGGGCACAGATACGCAGTATTTT. The full variable domain, its missing parts supplied by reference TRBV5-1 and TRBJ2-3, is KAGVTQTPRYLIKTRGQQVTLSCSPISGHRSVSWYQQTPGQGLQFLFEYFSETQRNKGNFPGRFSGRQFSNSRSEMNVSTLELGDSALYLCASLLAGGTDTQYFGPGTRLTVL.

The chain couples TRBV2 to TRBJ2-7, with D possibly being TRBD1 or TRBD2 (6 bases each). The V gene's germline CDR1 is SNHLY and CDR2 FYNNEI. The ends were cut back, 6 bases at V and 6 bases at J, with 18 bases in the middle. This CDR3 is built from 14 residues. This chain's CDR3 is CASRRGAQASEQYF. For the CDR3, the DNA is TGTGCCAGCAGGAGGGGGGCTCAAGCTTCCGAGCAGTACTTC. The full variable domain, in which reference TRBV2 and TRBJ2-7 provide the parts outside the CDR3, is EPEVTQTPSHQVTQMGQEVILRCVPISNHLYFYWYRQILGQKVEFLVSFYNNEISEKSEIFDDQFSVERPDGSNFTLKIRSTKLEDSAMYFCASRRGAQASEQYFGPGTRLTVT.

The V call is TRBV5-5, the J call TRBJ2-5; maybe TRBD2 (6 bases). V was cut by 4 bases and J by 4 bases, with 14 bases left in between. CDR1 is SGHKS, CDR2 YYEKEE, per germline (reference sequence). The CDR3 runs 14 residues. CDR3 amino acids: CASSPWSSVETQYF. The CDR3 DNA reads as TGTGCCAGCAGCCCCTGGTCTAGCGTAGAGACCCAGTACTTC.

This clonotype has just a few counts. The V and J genes are TRBV7-2 and TRBJ2-1; TRBD1 might be the D (5 bases). The CDR3 is 15 amino acids. Trimming took off 6 bases at V and 3 bases at J, with 15 bases between the two ends. From germline, CDR1 is SGHTA and CDR2 FQGNSA. The CDR3, as DNA: TGTGCCAGCAGTCACGTGGACACCCTCTACAATGAGCAGTTCTTC. It encodes CASSHVDTLYNEQFF.

The J gene is TRBJ2-5, the V gene TRBV20-1; no firm D call. This CDR3 comprises 18 residues. Per the germline V gene, CDR1 is DFQATT and CDR2 is SNEGSKA (reference sequence). Trimming removed 5 bases at V and 4 bases at J, with 29 bases between. CDR3 in amino acids: CSAPLRVLYQVKGETQYF. For the CDR3, the DNA is TGCAGTGCTCCTCTACGTGTACTCTACCAGGTCAAGGGAGAGACCCAGTACTTC.

The rearrangement uses TRBV3-1 and TRBJ2-1; D perhaps matches TRBD1 (5 bases). Trimming pared 11 bases from V and 7 bases from J, leaving 18 bases between. Germline CDR1 is LGHDT and CDR2 is YNNKEL (reference sequence). CDR3 length: 13 residues. CDR3 DNA sequence: TGTGCCTACAGCCAAGGACACCCTAATGAGCAGTTCTTC. This sequence encodes CAYSQGHPNEQFF.

The sample holds a few counts of this clonotype. This rearrangement joins TRBV27 to TRBJ1-5; D ambiguous. Germline assignment: CDR1 MNHEY and CDR2 SMNVEV (reference sequence). The ends were cut back, 10 bases at V and 0 bases at J, with 10 bases in the middle. The CDR3 is 13 residues long. Here the CDR3 reads CATAPDSNQPQHF. The CDR3 DNA reads TGTGCCACTGCCCCCGATAGCAATCAGCCCCAGCATTTT.

This clonotype appeared once. The chain couples TRBV20-1 to TRBJ2-7; 9 bases are a match to TRBD1. The CDR3 consists of 15 residues. The germline CDR1 and CDR2 sequences are DFQATT and SNEGSKA (reference sequence). The trim removed 3 bases at V and 4 bases at J, leaving 10 bases unmatched. DNA for the CDR3: TGCAGTGCTAGGTCCCGACAGGGGGGGTATTACGAGCAGTACTTC. Translated: CSARSRQGGYYEQYF.